This section outlines one T cell receptor beta chain sequence together with its context. Measured with immunoSEQ multiplex PCR; TCRdb has only the in-frame clones, and not every one. The sample has roughly 2.5 million clones, approximately 92% seen once. The sample comes from a study of shared clonotypes between healthy human individuals. The donors were all Caucasian adults (living in Nashville, Tennessee). The CDR3 spans 13 residues. The germline V gene has CDR1 LNHDA and CDR2 SQIVND (reference sequence). V was pared by 4 bases and J by 3 bases, with 9 bases between. Sequenced input: naive CD4+ T cells sorted from blood. The subset here: CD45RA+ positively selected. This receptor was taken from a man between 18 and 29 years old in good health. The chain has TRBV19 and TRBJ1-1; the D is unclear. In DNA form, the CDR3 reads TGTGCCAGTAGTAAGCGACGGGACACTGAAGCTTTCTTT. This gives the protein CASSKRRDTEAFF.